What follows are 23 T cell receptor beta chains derived from one specimen sequenced in a study of blood T cell repertoires in COVID-19. The assay was immunoSEQ multiplex PCR, and TCRdb's table has in-frame clones only and misses some. This table has 170,000 or so clones, 70% to 90% appearing once. The sample comprised peripheral blood. The receptor source for this set is a man aged 55 to 70 with COVID-19, enrolled during active disease.

This chain links TRBV7-8 with TRBJ2-7; D is possibly TRBD2 (7 bases). This CDR3 is 16 amino acids long. The germline CDR1 and CDR2 sequences are SGHVS and FQNEAQ. V dropped 5 bases and J dropped 4 bases, with 21 bases sitting between them. The CDR3 loop is CASSRRQEGGLYEQYF. The CDR3, as DNA: TGTGCCAGCAGCCGCAGACAGGAGGGGGGGCTTTACGAGCAGTACTTC.

The chain couples TRBV28 to TRBJ2-5; 7 positions match TRBD1. The CDR3 consists of 13 residues. The junction had 7 bases not matched to a gene; V was cut back by 7 bases and J by 5 bases. Germline CDR1 reads MDHEN; CDR2 reads SYDVKM. CDR3 bases: TGTGCCAGCACTACAGGGGTTGCGGAGACCCAGTACTTC. Protein sequence: CASTTGVAETQYF. Looking up the rest from reference TRBV28 and TRBJ2-5 gives the full variable domain: DVKVTQSSRYLVKRTGEKVFLECVQDMDHENMFWYRQDPGLGLRLIYFSYDVKMKEKGDIPEGYSVSREKKERFSLILESASTNQTSMYLCASTTGVAETQYFGPGTRLLVL.

This chain connects TRBV19 to TRBJ1-4; perhaps TRBD1 as D (6 bases). CDR3 size: 15 residues. V was cut by 5 bases and J by 8 bases, with 18 bases left in between. Looked up from germline, CDR1 is LNHDA and CDR2 is SQIVND (reference sequence). The CDR3 is CASSGATGRIEKLFF. The CDR3 DNA is TGTGCCAGTAGTGGGGCGACAGGTCGGATCGAAAAACTGTTTTTT.

V and J are TRBV11-3 and TRBJ1-1; D gene uncertain. This CDR3 has 13 amino acids. Deletions cut 8 bases from V and 4 bases from J, with 14 bases between. Germline CDR1 reads SGHNT; CDR2 reads YENEEA. DNA for the CDR3: TGTGCCAGCCTTACCCGGGGTCGCACTGAAGCTTTCTTT. Translating it yields CASLTRGRTEAFF.

The chain joins TRBV19 to TRBJ1-5; possible D gene TRBD1, 6 bases. The CDR3 extends over 21 amino acids. Germline V gene data show CDR1 as LNHDA and CDR2 as SQIVND (reference sequence). Trimming took 6 bases from V and 0 from J, leaving 30 bases between them. The CDR3, as DNA: TGTGCCAGTAGGACGTGGGGTAAGGCCAGGGGATTTGCCGATAGCAATCAGCCCCAGCATTTT. Translating gives CASRTWGKARGFADSNQPQHF.

This clone was recorded only once. J is TRBJ2-1 and V is TRBV7-2, with TRBD1 matching over 8 bases. This CDR3 comprises 15 residues. V lost 4 bases and J lost 4; bases outside the gene matches: 6. The germline gives CDR1 SGHTA, CDR2 FQGNSA. The CDR3 reads CASSSGTGPYNEQFF. The DNA for the CDR3 is TGTGCCAGCAGCTCTGGGACAGGTCCTTACAATGAGCAGTTCTTC.

This clone was counted a single time. The V call is TRBV11-2, the J call TRBJ1-3; tentative D call: TRBD1 (6 bases). CDR1 and CDR2 from the germline V gene are SGHAT and FQNNGV. CDR3 length: 17 residues. V shed 1 base and J shed 2 bases, with 15 bases lying between them. The CDR3, as DNA: TGTGCCAGCAGCTTAGGTGCGGCCAGGGGTACTGGAAACACCATATATTTT. This encodes CASSLGAARGTGNTIYF.

The chain links TRBV5-1 to TRBJ2-7, with a possible D match to TRBD2 (5 bases). Trimming shortened V by 0 bases and J by 5 bases, and 12 bases separated the two germline ends. CDR3 length: 14 amino acids. Germline-derived CDR1 and CDR2 are SGHRS and YFSETQ. The CDR3 bases are TGCGCCAGCAGCTTGGTGATGGGAGTCAACGAGCAGTACTTC. Translating it yields CASSLVMGVNEQYF.

V and J are TRBV19 and TRBJ2-5; 7 positions match TRBD2. This CDR3 spans 13 amino acids. Germline loops: CDR1 LNHDA, CDR2 SQIVND (reference sequence). The V and J ends lost 4 bases and 3 bases, in that order; junction bases with no gene match: 2. The CDR3 DNA sequence: TGTGCCAGTAGTAAGACTAGCAAAGAGACCCAGTACTTC. This encodes CASSKTSKETQYF.

The chain couples TRBV7-2 to TRBJ1-1; the match to TRBD1 covers 7 bases. Germline trimming cut 6 bases from V and 5 bases from J; bases unmatched to any gene: 3. The CDR3 has 12 residues. Germline V gene data show CDR1 as SGHTA and CDR2 as FQGNSA. Written as DNA, the CDR3 is TGTGCCAGCAGACGACAGGGTACTGAAGCTTTCTTT. Translating gives CASRRQGTEAFF.

The rearrangement uses TRBV5-1 and TRBJ2-3, with 7 bases matching TRBD2. CDR1 and CDR2 from the germline V gene are SGHRS and YFSETQ. This CDR3 comprises 16 residues. With 3 bases clipped from V and 6 bases from J, the junction kept 13 bases outside the gene matches. CDR3 DNA sequence: TGCGCCAGCAGCTCGCGTGGCGGGGGAGGTGTTGATACGCAGTATTTT. Translated, it gives CASSSRGGGGVDTQYF.

CDR3 amino acids: CACSRDFNQPQHF. For the CDR3, the DNA is TGTGCCTGCAGCAGGGACTTCAATCAGCCCCAGCATTTT. This chain uses TRBV30 with TRBJ1-5; possibly TRBD1 for D (5 bases). This CDR3 comprises 13 residues. V lost 6 bases and J 3 bases, leaving 12 bases between the germline ends. Germline V gene data show CDR1 as GTSNPN and CDR2 as SVGIG (reference sequence).

The V and J genes are TRBV6-1 and TRBJ1-3, with no clear D. Trimming took 4 bases from V and 0 from J, leaving 13 bases between them. Looked up from germline, CDR1 is MNHNS and CDR2 is SASEGT. The CDR3 has 16 amino acids. The CDR3 coding sequence is TGTGCCAGCAGTGGGGTTTCAGGTGGCTCTGGAAACACCATATATTTT. Translation gives CASSGVSGGSGNTIYF.

The J gene is TRBJ2-3, the V gene TRBV5-1; tentative D call: TRBD1 (6 bases). The CDR3 contains 15 residues. Trimming shortened V by 0 bases and J by 3 bases, and 11 bases separated the two germline ends. CDR1 and CDR2 (germline): SGHRS, YFSETQ. The CDR3 loop reads CASSLDRGWTDTQYF. CDR3 coding DNA: TGCGCCAGCAGCTTGGATAGGGGGTGGACAGATACGCAGTATTTT.

V usage is TRBV19 and J usage is TRBJ1-4; D is perhaps TRBD1 (6 bases). Germline V gives CDR1 LNHDA, CDR2 SQIVND (reference sequence). This CDR3 region has 17 residues. Trimming removed 5 bases from V and 1 base from J, with 17 bases in between. The chain's CDR3 is CASSEEGGLGTNEKLFF. The CDR3 DNA sequence: TGTGCCAGTAGTGAAGAGGGGGGGCTCGGAACTAATGAAAAACTGTTTTTT.

This clone has a single count. The chain couples TRBV18 to TRBJ1-2; 7 nucleotides align to TRBD1. The germline V gene has CDR1 KGHSH and CDR2 LQKENI. The CDR3 contains 15 residues. V shed 6 bases, J shed 2 bases, and the junction held 9 bases outside the gene matches. The CDR3 reads CASSPGTVLNYGYTF. The CDR3 bases are TGTGCCAGCTCCCCAGGGACAGTCCTAAACTATGGCTACACCTTC. Full variable domain (missing parts from reference TRBV18 and TRBJ1-2): NAGVMQNPRHLVRRRGQEARLRCSPMKGHSHVYWYRQLPEEGLKFMVYLQKENIIDESGMPKERFSAEFPKEGPSILRIQQVVRGDSAAYFCASSPGTVLNYGYTFGSGTRLTVV.

The CDR3 bases are TGTGCCAGCACCGAAGGAGGGACCGGGGAGCTGTTTTTT. Translation gives CASTEGGTGELFF. The chain carries TRBV12-3 or TRBV12-4 and TRBJ2-2; possibly TRBD2 for D (6 bases). The CDR3 is 13 amino acids. V dropped 7 bases and J dropped 5 bases, with 11 bases sitting between them.

The rearrangement uses TRBV14 and TRBJ2-7; 8 bases match TRBD1. J was trimmed by 1 base and V by 5 bases; bases with no gene match: 7. Germline assignment: CDR1 SGHDN and CDR2 FVKESK. This CDR3 region has 15 residues. The CDR3 nucleotides are TGTGCCAGCAGCAGGCGACAGGGGATATCCTACGAGCAGTACTTC. Protein: CASSRRQGISYEQYF. The whole variable domain, filled in from reference TRBV14 and TRBJ2-7, reads EAGVTQFPSHSVIEKGQTVTLRCDPISGHDNLYWYRRVMGKEIKFLLHFVKESKQDESGMPNNRFLAERTGGTYSTLKVQPAELEDSGVYFCASSRRQGISYEQYFGPGTRLTVT.

This clone was seen once. The rearrangement uses TRBV21-1 and TRBJ1-2. TRBV21-1 is a pseudogene segment. CDR3 length equals 14 residues. CDR3 nucleotide sequence: TGTGCCAGCAGCGCCCCGGGCCGGGGCTATGGCTACACCTTC. Translated, it gives CASSAPGRGYGYTF.

The rearrangement joins TRBV5-4 to TRBJ1-2, with a tentative D call TRBD1 (5 bases). The CDR3 spans 13 residues. Germline CDR1 reads SGHNT; CDR2 reads YYREEE (reference sequence). The germline V and J ends were trimmed by 4 bases and 6 bases, with 13 bases remaining between them. CDR3 loop: CASSRTAGNGYTF. Written as DNA, the CDR3 is TGTGCCAGCAGCCGAACCGCAGGGAATGGCTACACCTTC.

The chain uses TRBV2 and TRBJ1-5; 9 bases map to TRBD1. The V gene end was trimmed by 6 bases and the J gene end by 3 bases; junction bases not matched to a gene: 6. From germline, CDR1 is SNHLY and CDR2 FYNNEI. This CDR3 has 15 residues. The CDR3 nucleotides read TGTGCCAGCAGACAAAGACAGGGGGACAATCAGCCCCAGCATTTT. The encoded protein is CASRQRQGDNQPQHF.

The rearrangement joins TRBV7-2 to TRBJ1-2, with 9 bases fitting TRBD1. The CDR3 contains 18 residues. Per germline, CDR1 SGHTA and CDR2 FQGNSA. V lost 0 bases and J lost 6; bases outside the gene matches: 14. The CDR3 nucleotides read TGTGCCAGCAGCTTAGCGCTCCTCCAAGGACAGGGGAGGGATGGCTACACCTTC. Protein: CASSLALLQGQGRDGYTF.

This clone has only one observation. The chain combines TRBV6-2 or TRBV6-3 with TRBJ2-5; 7 bases line up with TRBD1. CDR3 length equals 15 residues. The V gene end was trimmed by 4 bases and the J gene end by 5 bases; junction bases not matched to a gene: 10. CDR1 and CDR2 (germline): MNHEY, SVGEGT. CDR3 nucleotides: TGTGCCAGCAGTTCAGAACAGGGGTCGCGGGAGACCCAGTACTTC. Its translation is CASSSEQGSRETQYF.